Given below is one TCR beta chain in context. Its antigen is still unknown. The CDR3 extends over 13 amino acids. The germline V gene has CDR1 SGHRS and CDR2 YFSETQ. This entry belongs to a study of CXCR3-negative and CXCR3-positive naive CD8 T cells. Overall study results and limits: Higher TRB CDR3 hydrophobicity marked CXCR3-positive naive cells relative to CXCR3-negative naive cells.

Libraries of TRB cDNA were made by 5' RACE and carried UMIs. TCRdb reanalyzed the 5' RACE reads, giving one entry per CDR3 protein sequence and no DNA. Its listing shows over 55,000 distinct CDR3 sequences. The TCR sequence derives from a human donor in good health. Some clones in this sample may be carry-over from other donors' samples. Sequencing was done on a sample of naive CXCR3+ CD8+ T cells from blood. Described subset: CD45RO-CCR7+CD27+CD95- naive CD8+ T cells expressing CXCR3 (TNR3+). The chain joins TRBV5-1 to TRBJ2-7; TCRdb lists TRBD1, though no DNA is available to test this call. This CDR3 is CASSWTGGNEQYF.